What follows are 22 T cell receptor beta chains derived from one specimen sequenced in a study of blood T cell repertoires in COVID-19 (dated by TCRdb to about 2020). The library was made by the immunoSEQ multiplex PCR assay. Entries here come from immuneACCESS through TCRdb and include only in-frame sequences with V and J called. Some clones fail to appear in such tables; in the studies checked, an unresolved V gene covers under half of the shortfall, and the cause of the remainder is unknown. The sample table shows approximately 330,000 clones, and about 90% are seen once. Less than 9.5% of the sample is taken by the ten largest. Sequencing input: PBMCs or T cells enriched from blood (not recorded which). The receptors shown here come from a woman between 25 and 40 years old who had recovered from COVID-19.

The chain joins TRBV20-1 to TRBJ2-7, with a possible D match to TRBD2 (6 bases). CDR1 DFQATT and CDR2 SNEGSKA come from the germline V gene (reference sequence). The CDR3 is 14 residues long. V was pared by 3 bases and J by 0 bases, with 12 bases between. The DNA of the CDR3 is TGCAGTGCTAGTAGCGGTTTGAGCTCCTACGAGCAGTACTTC. Encoded protein: CSASSGLSSYEQYF.

The rearrangement joins TRBV10-3 to TRBJ2-2; TRBD2 matches 9 bases. Trimming cost V 6 bases and J 2 bases; bases outside gene matches: 13. The CDR3 is 18 amino acids. Germline CDR1 and CDR2: ENHRY and SYGVKD. This chain's CDR3 is CAISRRLAEGGNTGELFF. In nucleotides, the CDR3 is TGTGCCATCAGCCGAAGACTAGCGGAGGGGGGTAACACCGGGGAGCTGTTTTTT.

The rearrangement joins TRBV18 to TRBJ1-1; D perhaps matches TRBD1 (5 bases). Germline CDR1 KGHSH, CDR2 LQKENI. The CDR3 sequence is 15 residues long. With 3 bases removed from V and 1 base from J, the gap between germline ends came to 12 bases. CDR3 loop: CASSPGGGENTEAFF. The CDR3 DNA reads as TGTGCCAGCTCACCCGGGGGGGGAGAGAACACTGAAGCTTTCTTT. The whole variable domain, filled in from reference TRBV18 and TRBJ1-1, reads NAGVMQNPRHLVRRRGQEARLRCSPMKGHSHVYWYRQLPEEGLKFMVYLQKENIIDESGMPKERFSAEFPKEGPSILRIQQVVRGDSAAYFCASSPGGGENTEAFFGQGTRLTVV.

This chain joins TRBV5-1 and TRBJ2-3; 10 bases agree with TRBD2. CDR1 is SGHRS and CDR2 is YFSETQ in the germline V gene. Trimming cost V 5 bases and J 4 bases; bases outside gene matches: 19. The CDR3 runs to 19 residues. The DNA of the CDR3 is TGCGCCAGCAGACTAAGGCTAGCGGGAGTGTTTGCCGACGCAGATACGCAGTATTTT. As protein: CASRLRLAGVFADADTQYF.

This clone showed up just a few times. The CDR3 is CASSLDNSYEQYF. CDR3 sequence (DNA): TGCGCCAGCAGCTTGGATAACTCCTACGAGCAGTACTTC. This chain links TRBV5-1 with TRBJ2-7; unclear D gene. Trimming left V 0 bases short and J 0 bases short, with 4 bases between. The V gene's germline CDR1 is SGHRS and CDR2 YFSETQ. CDR3 length equals 13 residues.

V usage is TRBV27 and J usage is TRBJ2-3, with 7 bases lining up with TRBD2. CDR1 is MNHEY and CDR2 is SMNVEV in the germline V gene (reference sequence). The V and J ends lost 1 base and 6 bases, in that order; junction bases with no gene match: 10. The CDR3 length is 16 residues. The CDR3 sequence: CASSLWAGADSDTQYF. The CDR3 nucleotides are TGTGCCAGCAGTTTATGGGCGGGAGCGGACTCGGATACGCAGTATTTT.

The J gene is TRBJ2-2, the V gene TRBV5-1; 10 nucleotides agree with TRBD1. CDR1 SGHRS and CDR2 YFSETQ come from the germline V gene. The CDR3 runs 15 residues. Trimming took 4 bases from V and 3 from J; bases not matched to a gene: 3. CDR3 coding DNA: TGCGCCAGCAGCACCGGGACAGGGGACACCGGGGAGCTGTTTTTT. Translating it yields CASSTGTGDTGELFF.

The rearrangement joins TRBV11-2 to TRBJ2-7; tentatively, D is TRBD2 (6 bases). Germline loops: CDR1 SGHAT, CDR2 FQNNGV. The CDR3 sequence is 13 residues long. V lost 1 base, J lost 7 bases, and 11 bases lay in between. CDR3 nucleotide sequence: TGTGCCAGCAGCTTAGGACGTAGCGGAGAGCAGTACTTC. Encoded protein: CASSLGRSGEQYF.

In its sample, this clone was seen a few times. This chain joins TRBV3-1 (or the pseudogene TRBV3-2) and TRBJ1-6; 8 bases match TRBD1. CDR3 length: 14 amino acids. Germline lookup yields CDR1 LGHDT and CDR2 YNNKEL (reference sequence). V lost 4 bases, J lost 10 bases, and 6 bases stayed unmatched. CDR3 sequence (DNA): TGTGCCAGCAGCCCCCGGGACAGGCACTCACCCCTCCACTTT. Translation gives CASSPRDRHSPLHF.

The rearrangement links TRBV19 to TRBJ2-7, with TRBD2 matching over 16 bases. The CDR3 spans 17 residues. Germline lookup yields CDR1 LNHDA and CDR2 SQIVND (reference sequence). Losses at the gene ends were 3 bases for V and 2 bases for J; bases not matched to a gene: 4. The CDR3 coding sequence is TGTGCCAGTAGTATGGGACTAGCGGGAGGGACGCCCTACGAGCAGTACTTC. Residues: CASSMGLAGGTPYEQYF.

The genes are TRBV30 and TRBJ1-1; possibly TRBD1 for D (6 bases). Germline V gene data show CDR1 as GTSNPN and CDR2 as SVGIG (reference sequence). The CDR3 sequence is 15 residues long. The V end lost 2 bases, the J end lost 7 bases, and 20 bases lay between the germline ends. This CDR3 reads CAWSWNAGARGEAFF. CDR3 sequence (DNA): TGTGCCTGGAGTTGGAACGCGGGGGCGAGGGGTGAAGCTTTCTTT.

The V call is TRBV7-6, the J call TRBJ1-5; 7 bases agree with TRBD1. Germline-derived CDR1 and CDR2 are SGHVS and FNYEAQ. V lost 2 bases, J lost 2 bases, and 12 bases stayed unmatched. The CDR3 sequence is 18 residues long. The CDR3 loop is CASSLRTGDRYGNQPQHF. As DNA, the CDR3 is TGTGCCAGCAGCTTACGAACAGGGGATCGATATGGCAATCAGCCCCAGCATTTT. Complete variable domain (other parts from reference TRBV7-6 and TRBJ1-5): GAGVSQSPRYKVTKRGQDVALRCDPISGHVSLYWYRQALGQGPEFLTYFNYEAQQDKSGLPNDRFSAERPEGSISTLTIQRTEQRDSAMYRCASSLRTGDRYGNQPQHFGDGTRLSIL.

The V and J genes are TRBV13 and TRBJ2-7, with 10 bases lining up with TRBD1. Germline values: CDR1 PRHDT, CDR2 FYEKMQ (reference sequence). The CDR3 sequence is 15 residues long. V dropped 3 bases and J dropped 4; count of bases not matched to a gene: 6. The CDR3 loop is CASSFPTGGLYEQYF. In nucleotides, the CDR3 is TGTGCCAGCAGCTTCCCGACAGGGGGCTTATACGAGCAGTACTTC.

This chain links TRBV25-1 with TRBJ1-2, with 8 bases fitting TRBD1. This CDR3 is 15 amino acids long. Germline V gives CDR1 MGHDK, CDR2 SYGVNS. Germline trimming cut 6 bases from V and 6 bases from J; bases unmatched to any gene: 12. In DNA form, the CDR3 reads TGTGCCAGCAGGGCCGGGACAGGCTATACCGATGGCTACACCTTC. The encoded protein is CASRAGTGYTDGYTF.

The chain recombines TRBV23-1 with TRBJ1-2; no clear D. TRBV23-1 is annotated as an ORF whose role is uncertain. This CDR3 contains 16 residues. Trimming left V 0 bases short and J 1 base short, with 12 bases between. The CDR3 spells CASSQSRGESNYGYTF. The CDR3 bases are TGCGCCAGCAGTCAATCCCGGGGAGAGAGTAACTATGGCTACACCTTC.

J is TRBJ2-7 and V is TRBV4-1; tentative D call: TRBD2 (5 bases). V dropped 5 bases and J dropped 4 bases, with 18 bases sitting between them. This CDR3 comprises 15 residues. Per germline, CDR1 MGHRA and CDR2 YSYEKL. The CDR3 sequence: CASSLRSGVLYEQYF. The CDR3 coding sequence is TGCGCCAGCAGCTTACGGAGCGGAGTCCTATACGAGCAGTACTTC.

The chain links TRBV18 to TRBJ1-5; no firm D call. CDR1 is KGHSH, CDR2 LQKENI, per germline. V lost 1 base and J 5 bases, leaving 3 bases between the germline ends. This CDR3 has 12 amino acids. CDR3 bases: TGTGCCAGCTCACCACTAGATCAGCCCCAGCATTTT. This translates into CASSPLDQPQHF.

V usage is TRBV7-9 and J usage is TRBJ1-1; D uncertain. With 7 bases removed from V and 1 base from J, the gap between germline ends came to 13 bases. The germline gives CDR1 SEHNR, CDR2 FQNEAQ (reference sequence). The CDR3 totals 14 residues. CDR3 sequence (DNA): TGTGCCAGCATTTCGTGGACTCCGAACACTGAAGCTTTCTTT. It yields the protein CASISWTPNTEAFF.

The chain joins TRBV18 to TRBJ2-7, with 9 positions matching TRBD2. The germline V gene has CDR1 KGHSH and CDR2 LQKENI. V shed 4 bases and J 6 bases; nucleotides not matched to a gene: 10. CDR3 length: 15 amino acids. CDR3 sequence (DNA): TGTGCCAGCTCACTTATGGTAGCGGGAGTTCGCGAGCAGTACTTC. Protein product: CASSLMVAGVREQYF.

The gene calls are TRBV15 and TRBJ1-2; TRBD1 aligns across 12 bases. Per the germline V gene, CDR1 is LNHNV and CDR2 is YYDKDF (reference sequence). This CDR3 comprises 18 residues. J gave up 4 bases and V 2 bases, and 11 bases lay outside the gene matches. The CDR3 DNA reads as TGTGCCACCAGCAGACCCCCGGGACAGGGGGCCCAAGGCTATGGCTACACCTTC. Protein product: CATSRPPGQGAQGYGYTF.

CDR3 bases: TGTGCCAGCAAACTAGCGGACTCAACCTACGAGCAGTACTTC. This codes for CASKLADSTYEQYF. This chain uses TRBV6-5 with TRBJ2-7; the match to TRBD2 covers 8 bases. The germline V gene has CDR1 MNHEY and CDR2 SVGAGI. This CDR3 is 14 amino acids long. V gave up 7 bases and J gave up 2 bases; unmatched junction bases: 7.

This chain links TRBV28 with TRBJ1-1, with D uncertain. The V end lost 2 bases, the J end lost 3 bases, and 10 bases lay between the germline ends. Germline V gives CDR1 MDHEN, CDR2 SYDVKM. There are 14 residues in the CDR3. The CDR3 is CASSLGAFHTEAFF. The CDR3 coding sequence is TGTGCCAGCAGTTTAGGAGCGTTCCACACTGAAGCTTTCTTT. The full variable domain, its missing parts supplied by reference TRBV28 and TRBJ1-1, is DVKVTQSSRYLVKRTGEKVFLECVQDMDHENMFWYRQDPGLGLRLIYFSYDVKMKEKGDIPEGYSVSREKKERFSLILESASTNQTSMYLCASSLGAFHTEAFFGQGTRLTVV.